The clone carrying this T cell receptor (beta chain) was picked up a small number of times. The antigen is not known. Germline CDR1 is SGHTA and CDR2 is FQGNSA. V shed 5 bases and J shed 6 bases, with 11 bases lying between them. The CDR3 extends over 13 amino acids. These data come from a study of human T cells and chemical hapten exposure. Study-level information: Donors were sensitized with 2% DPC on the upper inner arm. The study's findings and limits: After DPC sensitization, TCRs above 1 in 1000 frequency showed no change.

Time point here: patch test 2, 6 weeks after DPC sensitization. Treatment meaning: therapeutic diphenylcyclopropenone sensitization with weekly scalp DPC. As originally analysed: Samples held a median of 95,638 TCRs, range 23,224–690,600. TCRdb re-called the RACE reads through MiXCR, storing one row per CDR3 protein. The V and J calls were not made by the authors but by TCRdb's processing. The sample lists about 140,000 distinct CDR3 sequences; roughly 10% were seen once. Specimen: whole blood, collected in connection with sensitization to the hapten diphenylcyclopropenone (DPC). The sequence was collected from a woman aged 45-59 years with alopecia areata. Some clones in this sample may be carry-over from other donors' samples. The genes are TRBV7-2 and TRBJ1-5; no definite D call. The CDR3 here is CASSLGPIQPQHF. CDR3 coding DNA: TGTGCCAGCAGCCTCGGCCCAATTCAGCCCCAGCATTTT.